This entry features one T cell receptor beta chain sequence. This sample is drawn from a study of blood T cell repertoires in COVID-19. Whole-study context: PBMCs, B-cell-depleted T cells, or T cells were the source of the cDNA or gDNA that made up the material.

Generated by immunoSEQ multiplex PCR, the TCRdb table keeps only in-frame clones and is missing some. The data contain more than 200,000 clones, around 88% of them singletons. Trimming removed 0 bases from V and 7 bases from J, with 9 bases in between. CDR1 is KGHDR, CDR2 SFDVKD, per germline. The CDR3 length is 13 residues. The sequencing input was peripheral blood. This chain connects TRBV24-1 to TRBJ2-7, with D hard to call. The TCR was taken from a man in his forties with active or convalescent COVID-19. The CDR3 here is CATSDLQAAEQYF. Written as DNA, the CDR3 is TGTGCCACCAGTGATTTGCAGGCAGCAGAGCAGTACTTC.